This T cell receptor beta chain was recovered during a study of T cell responses to AZD1222 COVID-19 vaccine. V was trimmed by 6 bases and J by 8 bases, leaving 14 bases between them. This CDR3 spans 13 amino acids. CDR1 and CDR2 (germline): MNHEY, SMNVEV (reference sequence). The assay was immunoSEQ multiplex PCR, and TCRdb's table has in-frame clones only and misses some. Of tens of thousands of clones listed, 75% to 90% are singletons. Regarding the study as a whole: Only a handful of AZD1222 recipients, about six in all, had baseline seropositivity. An increase in Spike-specific TCR breadth and depth was observed after two AZD1222 doses. Donors, mostly white British, included more females; clonal diversity was possibly underestimated.

This clone was seen a single time. Its matching antigen is unknown. The sample consisted of peripheral blood, taken 28 days after the second AZD1222 dose. The TCR was taken from an adult who received the AZD1222 COVID-19 vaccine. The chain combines TRBV27 with TRBJ1-3; TRBD1 might be the D (5 bases). The CDR3 loop reads CASRGILGDTIYF. CDR3 sequence (DNA): TGTGCCAGCAGGGGAATCCTGGGGGACACCATATATTTT.